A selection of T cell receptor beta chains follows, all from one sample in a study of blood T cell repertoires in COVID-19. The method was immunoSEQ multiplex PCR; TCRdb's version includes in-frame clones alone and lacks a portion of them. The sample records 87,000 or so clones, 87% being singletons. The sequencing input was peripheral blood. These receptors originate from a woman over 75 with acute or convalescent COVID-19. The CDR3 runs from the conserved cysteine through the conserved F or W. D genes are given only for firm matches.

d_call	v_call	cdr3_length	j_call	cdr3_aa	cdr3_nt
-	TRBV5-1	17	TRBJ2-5	CASSLGLAGRQGETQYF	TGCGCCAGCAGCTTGGGATTAGCGGGGAGACAGGGAGAGACCCAGTACTTC
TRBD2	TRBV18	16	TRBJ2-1	CASSPPWGTGGNEQFF	TGTGCCAGCTCACCACCGTGGGGAACGGGAGGCAATGAGCAGTTCTTC
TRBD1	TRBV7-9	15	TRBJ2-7	CASSLAGQGKYEQYF	TGTGCCAGCAGCTTAGCGGGACAGGGGAAGTACGAGCAGTACTTC
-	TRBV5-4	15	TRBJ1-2	CASSLQGPANYGYTF	TGTGCCAGCAGCCTGCAGGGGCCAGCTAACTATGGCTACACCTTC
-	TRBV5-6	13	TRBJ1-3	CASSLGQANTIYF	TGTGCCAGCAGCTTGGGCCAGGCAAACACCATATATTTT
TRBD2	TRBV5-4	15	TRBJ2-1	CASRALSGGTREQFF	TGTGCCAGCAGGGCGCTGAGCGGGGGGACCCGGGAGCAGTTCTTC
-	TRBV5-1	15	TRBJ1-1	CASSLVGRVNTEAFF	TGCGCCAGCAGCTTGGTTGGGAGGGTTAACACTGAAGCTTTCTTT
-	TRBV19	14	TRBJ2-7	CASSLGQNAYEQYF	TGTGCCAGTAGCCTCGGACAAAACGCCTACGAGCAGTACTTC
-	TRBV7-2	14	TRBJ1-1	CASSSGGRYTEAFF	TGTGCCAGCAGCTCCGGCGGTAGGTACACTGAAGCTTTCTTT
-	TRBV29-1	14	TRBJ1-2	CSVESAGAGYGYTF	TGCAGCGTTGAATCGGCAGGGGCGGGTTATGGCTACACCTTC
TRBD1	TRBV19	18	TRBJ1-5	CASSSPRPDRGGDQPQHF	TGTGCCAGTAGTTCTCCCCGACCGGACAGGGGCGGCGATCAGCCCCAGCATTTT
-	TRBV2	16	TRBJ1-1	CASSERGGRGNTEAFF	TGTGCCAGCAGTGAACGGGGTGGGAGGGGGAACACTGAAGCTTTCTTT
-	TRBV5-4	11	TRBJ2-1	CASSLSGEQFF	TGTGCCAGCAGCCTTAGCGGCGAGCAGTTCTTC
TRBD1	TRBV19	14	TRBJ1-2	CASSRDRTFYGYTF	TGTGCCAGTAGTAGGGACAGAACTTTTTATGGCTACACCTTC
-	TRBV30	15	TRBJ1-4	CAWSPPRRVLEKLFF	TGTGCCTGGAGTCCCCCAAGGAGGGTATTAGAAAAACTGTTTTTT
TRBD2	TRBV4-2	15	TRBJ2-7	CASSRGTSGVYEQYF	TGTGCCAGCAGCCGGGGGACTAGCGGTGTTTACGAGCAGTACTTC
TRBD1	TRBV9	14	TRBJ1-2	CASSPQTGDYGYTF	TGTGCCAGCAGCCCACAGACAGGGGACTATGGCTACACCTTC
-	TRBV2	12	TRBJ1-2	CASSEAGYGYTF	TGTGCCAGCAGTGAGGCAGGGTATGGCTACACCTTC
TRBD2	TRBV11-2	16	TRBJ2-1	CASSSSGRANYNEQFF	TGTGCCAGCAGCTCCAGCGGGAGAGCAAACTACAATGAGCAGTTCTTC
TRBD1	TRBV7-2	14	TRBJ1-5	CASSGDRVNQPQHF	TGTGCCAGCAGTGGAGACAGGGTCAATCAGCCCCAGCATTTT
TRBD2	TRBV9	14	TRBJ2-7	CASSATTSGYEQYF	TGTGCCAGCAGCGCTACGACTAGCGGATACGAGCAGTACTTC
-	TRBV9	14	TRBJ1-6	CASSVEEGRGPLHF	TGTGCCAGCAGCGTAGAGGAGGGTCGAGGCCCCCTCCACTTT
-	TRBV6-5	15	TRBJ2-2	CASKLGTLNTGELFF	TGTGCCAGCAAGTTGGGGACTTTGAACACCGGGGAGCTGTTTTTT
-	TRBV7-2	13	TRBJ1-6	CASSSIRGMPLHF	TGTGCCAGCAGCAGTATCCGGGGAATGCCCCTCCACTTT
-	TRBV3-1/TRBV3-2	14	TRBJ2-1	CASSQPGIYNEQFF	TGTGCCAGCAGCCAGCCAGGGATATACAATGAGCAGTTCTTC
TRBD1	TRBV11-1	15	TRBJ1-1	CASSSLTGVRTEAFF	TGTGCCAGCAGCTCCCTCACAGGGGTGAGAACTGAAGCTTTCTTT
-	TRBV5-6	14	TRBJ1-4	CASSPQGVREKLFF	TGTGCCAGCAGTCCGCAGGGTGTTAGGGAAAAACTGTTTTTT
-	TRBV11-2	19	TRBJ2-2	CASSHYGIGSGLNTGELFF	TGTGCCAGCAGCCATTATGGAATAGGGTCCGGACTTAACACCGGGGAGCTGTTTTTT
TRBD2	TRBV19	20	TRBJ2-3	CASSLPFSGTSGRIADTQYF	TGTGCCAGTAGCCTTCCCTTCTCCGGGACTAGCGGGAGGATTGCAGATACGCAGTATTTT
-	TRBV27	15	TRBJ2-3	CASSLRPGRTDTQYF	TGTGCCAGCAGTTTACGGCCAGGGCGCACAGATACGCAGTATTTT